In its sample, the clone carrying this T cell receptor (beta chain) was seen once. RNA in amounts of about 0.5 to 1 ug was reverse transcribed with random hexamers. MiXCR was run by TCRdb on the immunoSEQ multiplex PCR reads, yielding one entry per CDR3 protein. This sample has more than 95,000 distinct CDR3 sequences, with more than 85% found just once. These data originate in a study of CD8 T cells in Susac syndrome. TCR beta from blood CD8+ and CD4+ T cells was sequenced. Included as multiple sclerosis controls were treatment-naive patients who had stable or active relapsing-remitting disease. Negative isolation was used for CD8+ and CD4+ T cells and FACS enrichment for TEMRA cells. Per germline, CDR1 SGHRS and CDR2 YFSETQ. This CDR3 is 13 amino acids long. With 2 bases removed from V and 3 bases from J, the gap between germline ends came to 9 bases.

The TCR was taken from a human donor with multiple sclerosis. The sample consisted of CD4+ T cells from PBMCs. The chain employs TRBV5-1 and TRBJ2-7; D gene uncertain. CDR3 DNA sequence: TGCGCCAGCAGCTTCCAGACAAACTACGAGCAGTACTTC. Amino acid sequence: CASSFQTNYEQYF.